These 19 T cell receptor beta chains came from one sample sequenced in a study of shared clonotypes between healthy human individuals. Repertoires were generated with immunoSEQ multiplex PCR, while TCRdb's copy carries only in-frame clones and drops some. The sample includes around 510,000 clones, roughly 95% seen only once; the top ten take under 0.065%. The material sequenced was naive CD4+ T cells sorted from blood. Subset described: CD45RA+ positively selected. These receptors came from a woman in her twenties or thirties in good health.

The CDR3 DNA is TGCGCCAGCAGCTTCCTAGCGGGAAATGACTACGAGCAGTACTTC. Translated: CASSFLAGNDYEQYF. The chain is built from TRBV5-1 and TRBJ2-7; 9 bases map to TRBD2. CDR1 is SGHRS and CDR2 is YFSETQ in the germline V gene. V lost 2 bases to trimming and J lost 3 bases; unmatched junction nucleotides: 6. This CDR3 contains 15 residues.

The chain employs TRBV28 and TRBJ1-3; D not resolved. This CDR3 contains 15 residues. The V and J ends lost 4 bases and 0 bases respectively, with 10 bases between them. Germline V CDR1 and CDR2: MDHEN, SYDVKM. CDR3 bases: TGTGCCAGCAGTTGGGGAGGAAACTCTGGAAACACCATATATTTT. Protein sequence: CASSWGGNSGNTIYF.

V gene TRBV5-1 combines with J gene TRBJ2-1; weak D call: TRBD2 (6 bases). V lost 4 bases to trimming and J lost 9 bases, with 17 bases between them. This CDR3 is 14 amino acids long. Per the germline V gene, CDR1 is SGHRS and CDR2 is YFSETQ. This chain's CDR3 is CASSVNTQGGEQFF. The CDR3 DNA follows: TGCGCCAGCAGCGTGAATACCCAGGGAGGTGAGCAGTTCTTC.

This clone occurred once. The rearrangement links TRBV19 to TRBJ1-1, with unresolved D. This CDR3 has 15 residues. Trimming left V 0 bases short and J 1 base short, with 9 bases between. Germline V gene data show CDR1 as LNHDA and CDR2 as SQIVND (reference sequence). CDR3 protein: CASSIEPMGNTEAFF. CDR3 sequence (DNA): TGTGCCAGTAGTATAGAGCCTATGGGGAACACTGAAGCTTTCTTT.

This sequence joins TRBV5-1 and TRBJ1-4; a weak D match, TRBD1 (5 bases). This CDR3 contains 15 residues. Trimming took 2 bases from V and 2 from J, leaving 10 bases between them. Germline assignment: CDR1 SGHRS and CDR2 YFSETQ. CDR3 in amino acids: CASSFGWGTNEKLFF. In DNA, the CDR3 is TGCGCCAGCAGCTTTGGGTGGGGGACTAATGAAAAACTGTTTTTT.

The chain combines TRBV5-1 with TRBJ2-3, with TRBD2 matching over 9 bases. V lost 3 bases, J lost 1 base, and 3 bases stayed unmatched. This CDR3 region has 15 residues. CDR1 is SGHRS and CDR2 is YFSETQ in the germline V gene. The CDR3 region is CASSSLAGRTDTQYF. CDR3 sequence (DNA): TGCGCCAGCAGCTCGCTAGCGGGACGCACAGATACGCAGTATTTT.

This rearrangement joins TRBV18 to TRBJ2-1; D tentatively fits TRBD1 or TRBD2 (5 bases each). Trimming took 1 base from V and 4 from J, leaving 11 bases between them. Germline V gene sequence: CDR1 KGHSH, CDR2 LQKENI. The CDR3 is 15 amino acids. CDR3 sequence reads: CASSPLGVAYNEQFF. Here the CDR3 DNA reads TGTGCCAGCTCACCACTGGGGGTCGCATACAATGAGCAGTTCTTC.

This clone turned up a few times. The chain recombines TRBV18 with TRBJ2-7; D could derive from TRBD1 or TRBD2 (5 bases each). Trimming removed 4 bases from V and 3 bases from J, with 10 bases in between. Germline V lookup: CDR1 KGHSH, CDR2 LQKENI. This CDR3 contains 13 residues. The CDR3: CASSLGTDYEQYF. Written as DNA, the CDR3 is TGTGCCAGCTCACTCGGGACGGACTACGAGCAGTACTTC.

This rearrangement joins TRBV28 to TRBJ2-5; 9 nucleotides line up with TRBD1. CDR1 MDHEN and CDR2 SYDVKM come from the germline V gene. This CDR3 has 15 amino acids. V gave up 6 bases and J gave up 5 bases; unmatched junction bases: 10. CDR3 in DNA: TGTGCCAGCAGACAAACTACAGGGGGCAGGGAGACCCAGTACTTC. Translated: CASRQTTGGRETQYF.

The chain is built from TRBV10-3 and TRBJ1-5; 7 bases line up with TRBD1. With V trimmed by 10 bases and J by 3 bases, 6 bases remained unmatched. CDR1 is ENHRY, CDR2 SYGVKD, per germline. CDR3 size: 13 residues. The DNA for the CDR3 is TGTGCCACGAGGGACAGAGACAATCAGCCCCAGCATTTT. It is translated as CATRDRDNQPQHF.

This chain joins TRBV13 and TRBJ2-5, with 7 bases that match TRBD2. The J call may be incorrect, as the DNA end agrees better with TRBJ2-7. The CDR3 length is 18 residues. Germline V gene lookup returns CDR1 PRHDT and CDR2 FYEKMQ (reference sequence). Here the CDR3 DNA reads TGTGCCAGCAGCCCCTGGACGTTTACCGGCGGGACTACTTACGAGCAGTACTTC. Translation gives CASSPWTFTGGTTYEQYF.

CDR3 coding DNA: TGTGCCAGCAGTTACCGGCCGAACACTGAAGCTTTCTTT. This gives the protein CASSYRPNTEAFF. This chain joins TRBV6-5 and TRBJ1-1; no clear D gene. The CDR3 runs to 13 residues. Trimming took 2 bases from V and 1 from J, leaving 5 bases between them. Per germline, CDR1 MNHEY and CDR2 SVGAGI.

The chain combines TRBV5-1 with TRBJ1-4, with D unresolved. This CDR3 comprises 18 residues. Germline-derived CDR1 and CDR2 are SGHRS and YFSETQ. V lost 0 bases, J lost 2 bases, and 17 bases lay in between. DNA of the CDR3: TGCGCCAGCAGCTTGGATATGAGGTTCGCCTCGACTAATGAAAAACTGTTTTTT. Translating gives CASSLDMRFASTNEKLFF. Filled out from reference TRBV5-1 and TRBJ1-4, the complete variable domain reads KAGVTQTPRYLIKTRGQQVTLSCSPISGHRSVSWYQQTPGQGLQFLFEYFSETQRNKGNFPGRFSGRQFSNSRSEMNVSTLELGDSALYLCASSLDMRFASTNEKLFFGSGTQLSVL.

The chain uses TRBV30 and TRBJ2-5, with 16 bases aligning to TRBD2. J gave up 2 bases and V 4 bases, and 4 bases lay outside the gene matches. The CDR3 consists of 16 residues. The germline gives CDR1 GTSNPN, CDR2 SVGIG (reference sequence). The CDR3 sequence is CAWNGGLAGGQETQYF. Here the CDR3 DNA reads TGTGCCTGGAACGGGGGACTAGCGGGAGGGCAAGAGACCCAGTACTTC.

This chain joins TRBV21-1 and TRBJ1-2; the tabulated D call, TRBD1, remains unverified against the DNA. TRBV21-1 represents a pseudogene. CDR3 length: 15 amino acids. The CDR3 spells CASTQCGTAYYGYTF. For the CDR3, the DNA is TGTGCCAGCACCCAATGTGGGACAGCGTACTATGGCTACACCTTC.

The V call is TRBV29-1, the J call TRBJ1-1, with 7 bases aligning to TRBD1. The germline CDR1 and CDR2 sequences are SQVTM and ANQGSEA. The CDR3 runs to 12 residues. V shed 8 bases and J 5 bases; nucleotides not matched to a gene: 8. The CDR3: CSSEGAVTEAFF. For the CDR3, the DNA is TGCAGCTCAGAGGGGGCTGTGACTGAAGCTTTCTTT. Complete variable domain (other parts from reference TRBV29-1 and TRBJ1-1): SAVISQKPSRDICQRGTSLTIQCQVDSQVTMMFWYRQQPGQSLTLIATANQGSEATYESGFVIDKFPISRPNLTFSTLTVSNMSPEDSSIYLCSSEGAVTEAFFGQGTRLTVV.

The CDR3 loop is CASSFIWTLAGGADTDTQYF. As DNA, the CDR3 is TGTGCCAGCAGTTTTATCTGGACCCTAGCGGGAGGCGCCGACACAGATACGCAGTATTTT. The genes are TRBV28 and TRBJ2-3; 11 positions agree with TRBD2. V shed 3 bases and J 2 bases; nucleotides not matched to a gene: 16. The CDR3 extends over 20 amino acids. Germline CDR1 MDHEN, CDR2 SYDVKM.

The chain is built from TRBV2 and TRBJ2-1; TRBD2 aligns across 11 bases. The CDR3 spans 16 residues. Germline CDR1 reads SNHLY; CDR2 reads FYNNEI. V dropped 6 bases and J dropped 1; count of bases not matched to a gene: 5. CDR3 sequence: CASRLTSGSSYNEQFF. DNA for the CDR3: TGTGCCAGCAGATTAACTAGCGGGAGTTCCTACAATGAGCAGTTCTTC.

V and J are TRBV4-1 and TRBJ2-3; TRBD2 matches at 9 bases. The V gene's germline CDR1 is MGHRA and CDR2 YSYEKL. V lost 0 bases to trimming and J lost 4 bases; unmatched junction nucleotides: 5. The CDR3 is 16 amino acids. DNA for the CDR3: TGCGCCAGCAGCCAAGATTTAGCGGGAGCGTCAGATACGCAGTATTTT. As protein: CASSQDLAGASDTQYF.